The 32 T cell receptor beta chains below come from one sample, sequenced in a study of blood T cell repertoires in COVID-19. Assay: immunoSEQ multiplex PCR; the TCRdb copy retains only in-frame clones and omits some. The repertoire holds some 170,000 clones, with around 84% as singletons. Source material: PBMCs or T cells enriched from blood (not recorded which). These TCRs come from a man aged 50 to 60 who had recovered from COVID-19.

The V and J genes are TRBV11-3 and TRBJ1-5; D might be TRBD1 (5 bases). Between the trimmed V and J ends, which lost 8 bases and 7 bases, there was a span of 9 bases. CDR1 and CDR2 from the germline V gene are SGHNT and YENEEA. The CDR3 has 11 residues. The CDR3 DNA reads TGTGCCAGCCAGGGAGGACAGCCCCAGCATTTT. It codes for CASQGGQPQHF.

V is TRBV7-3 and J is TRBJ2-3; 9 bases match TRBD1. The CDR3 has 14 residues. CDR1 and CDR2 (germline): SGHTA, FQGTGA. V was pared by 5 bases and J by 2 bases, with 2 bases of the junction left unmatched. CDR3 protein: CASSGTGNTDTQYF. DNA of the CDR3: TGTGCCAGCAGCGGGACAGGGAACACAGATACGCAGTATTTT. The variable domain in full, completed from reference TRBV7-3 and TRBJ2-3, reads GAGVSQTPSNKVTEKGKYVELRCDPISGHTALYWYRQSLGQGPEFLIYFQGTGAADDSGLPNDRFFAVRPEGSVSTLKIQRTERGDSAVYLCASSGTGNTDTQYFGPGTRLTVL.

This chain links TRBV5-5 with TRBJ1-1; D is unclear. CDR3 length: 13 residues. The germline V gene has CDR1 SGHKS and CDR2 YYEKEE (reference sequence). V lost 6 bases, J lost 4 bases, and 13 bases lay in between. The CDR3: CASIPAVGTEAFF. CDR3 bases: TGTGCCAGCATTCCGGCGGTGGGCACTGAAGCTTTCTTT.

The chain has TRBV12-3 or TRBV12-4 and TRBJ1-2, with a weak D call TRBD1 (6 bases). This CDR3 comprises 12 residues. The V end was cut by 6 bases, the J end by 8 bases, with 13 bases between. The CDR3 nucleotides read TGTGCCAGCAGCCCAGGGGTCGGAGGCTACACCTTC. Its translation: CASSPGVGGYTF.

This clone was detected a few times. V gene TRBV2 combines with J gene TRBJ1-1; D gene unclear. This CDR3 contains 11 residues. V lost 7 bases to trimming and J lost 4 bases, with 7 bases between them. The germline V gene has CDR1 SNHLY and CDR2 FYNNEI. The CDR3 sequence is CASMTRTEAFF. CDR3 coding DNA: TGTGCCAGCATGACACGCACTGAAGCTTTCTTT.

The CDR3 DNA reads as TGCGCCAGCAGCTTGGGAGGTGGAGGTCAGCCCCAGCATTTT. Its protein is CASSLGGGGQPQHF. V and J are TRBV5-1 and TRBJ1-5; no firm D call. The V end was cut by 0 bases, the J end by 6 bases, with 10 bases between. CDR1 SGHRS and CDR2 YFSETQ come from the germline V gene. The CDR3 is 14 amino acids.

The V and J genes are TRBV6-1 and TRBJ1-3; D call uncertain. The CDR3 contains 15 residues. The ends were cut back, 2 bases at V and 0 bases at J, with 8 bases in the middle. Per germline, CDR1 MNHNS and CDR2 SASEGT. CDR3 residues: CASSESVLSGNTIYF. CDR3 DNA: TGTGCCAGCAGTGAATCCGTCCTCTCTGGAAACACCATATATTTT.

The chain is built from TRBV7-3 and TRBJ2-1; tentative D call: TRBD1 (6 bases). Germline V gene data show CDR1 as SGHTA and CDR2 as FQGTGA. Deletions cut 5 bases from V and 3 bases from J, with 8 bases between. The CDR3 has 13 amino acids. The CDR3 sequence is CASSEDSYNEQFF. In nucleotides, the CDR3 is TGTGCCAGCAGCGAGGACAGCTACAATGAGCAGTTCTTC.

The CDR3 spells CASSQRDTKLGYTF. In DNA form, the CDR3 reads TGTGCCAGCAGCCAACGGGACACAAAACTTGGCTACACCTTC. The rearrangement links TRBV3-1 (or the pseudogene TRBV3-2) to TRBJ1-2, with TRBD1 as a possible D gene (6 bases). This CDR3 is built from 14 residues. CDR1 is LGHDT, CDR2 YNNKEL, per germline (reference sequence). Deletions cut 2 bases from V and 7 bases from J, with 14 bases between.

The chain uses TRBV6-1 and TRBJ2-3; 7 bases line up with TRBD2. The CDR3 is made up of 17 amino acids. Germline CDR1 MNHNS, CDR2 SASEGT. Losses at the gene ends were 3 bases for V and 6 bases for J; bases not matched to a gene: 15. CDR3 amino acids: CASSDREAKGLRDTQYF. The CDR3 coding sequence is TGTGCCAGCAGTGATCGGGAGGCAAAGGGTCTCAGGGATACGCAGTATTTT.

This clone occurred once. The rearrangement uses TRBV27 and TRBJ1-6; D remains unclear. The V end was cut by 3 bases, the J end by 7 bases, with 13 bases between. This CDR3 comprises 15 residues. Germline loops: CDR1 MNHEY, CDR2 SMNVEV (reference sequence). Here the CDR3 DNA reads TGTGCCAGCAGTTTGAGTCGACTTTTCAATTCACCCCTCCACTTT. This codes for CASSLSRLFNSPLHF.

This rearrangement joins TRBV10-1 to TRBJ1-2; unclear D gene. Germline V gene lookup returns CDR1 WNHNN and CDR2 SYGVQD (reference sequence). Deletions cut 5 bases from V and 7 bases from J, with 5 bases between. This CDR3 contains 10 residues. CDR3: CASSRGGYTF. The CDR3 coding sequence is TGCGCCAGCAGTCGCGGTGGCTACACCTTC.

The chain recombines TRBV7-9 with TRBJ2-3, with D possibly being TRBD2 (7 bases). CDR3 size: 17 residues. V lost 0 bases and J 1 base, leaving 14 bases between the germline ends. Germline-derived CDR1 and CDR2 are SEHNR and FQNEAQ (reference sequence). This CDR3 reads CASSLARAGARTDTQYF. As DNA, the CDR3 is TGTGCCAGCAGCTTAGCGCGGGCGGGGGCGCGCACAGATACGCAGTATTTT.

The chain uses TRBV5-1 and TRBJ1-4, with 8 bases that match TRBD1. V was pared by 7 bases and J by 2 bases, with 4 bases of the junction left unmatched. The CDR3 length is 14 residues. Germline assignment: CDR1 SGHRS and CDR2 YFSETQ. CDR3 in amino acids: CASGQGATNEKLFF. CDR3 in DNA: TGCGCCAGCGGACAGGGAGCGACTAATGAAAAACTGTTTTTT.

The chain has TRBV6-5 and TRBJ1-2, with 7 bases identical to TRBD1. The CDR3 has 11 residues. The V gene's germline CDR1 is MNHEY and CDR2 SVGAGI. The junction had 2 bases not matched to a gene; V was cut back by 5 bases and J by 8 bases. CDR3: CASSRGGGYTF. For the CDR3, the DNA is TGTGCCAGCAGTAGAGGGGGCGGCTACACCTTC.

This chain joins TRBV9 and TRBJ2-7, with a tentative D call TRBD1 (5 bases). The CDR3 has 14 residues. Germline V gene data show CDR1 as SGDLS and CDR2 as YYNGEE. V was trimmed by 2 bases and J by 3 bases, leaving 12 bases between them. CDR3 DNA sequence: TGTGCCAGCAGCGTCCGCCCGGACATCTACGAGCAGTACTTC. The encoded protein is CASSVRPDIYEQYF.

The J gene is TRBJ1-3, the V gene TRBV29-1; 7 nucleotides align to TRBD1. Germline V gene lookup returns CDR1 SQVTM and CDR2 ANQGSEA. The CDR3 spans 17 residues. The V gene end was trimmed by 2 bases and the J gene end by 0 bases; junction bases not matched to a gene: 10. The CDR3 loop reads CSVEFPTDRVSGNTIYF. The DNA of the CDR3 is TGCAGCGTTGAATTCCCCACTGACAGGGTCTCTGGAAACACCATATATTTT.

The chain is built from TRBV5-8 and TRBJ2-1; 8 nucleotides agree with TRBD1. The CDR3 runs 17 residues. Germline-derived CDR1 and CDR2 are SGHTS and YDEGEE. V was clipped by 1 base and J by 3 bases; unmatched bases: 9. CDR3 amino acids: CASSLFFRDRGYNEQFF. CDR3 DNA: TGTGCCAGCAGCTTGTTCTTCCGAGACAGGGGCTACAATGAGCAGTTCTTC.

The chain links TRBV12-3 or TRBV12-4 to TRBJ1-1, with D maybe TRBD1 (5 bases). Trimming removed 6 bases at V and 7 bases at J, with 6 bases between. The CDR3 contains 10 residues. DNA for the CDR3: TGTGCCAGCAGGGGGGGTGAAGCTTTCTTT. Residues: CASRGGEAFF.

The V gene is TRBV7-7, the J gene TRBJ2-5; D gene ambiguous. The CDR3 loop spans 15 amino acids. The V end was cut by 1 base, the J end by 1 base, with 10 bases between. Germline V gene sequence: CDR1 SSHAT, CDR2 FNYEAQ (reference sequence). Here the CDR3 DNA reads TGTGCCAGCAGCTTAGGTTTGGCAAGCCAAGAGACCCAGTACTTC. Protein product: CASSLGLASQETQYF.

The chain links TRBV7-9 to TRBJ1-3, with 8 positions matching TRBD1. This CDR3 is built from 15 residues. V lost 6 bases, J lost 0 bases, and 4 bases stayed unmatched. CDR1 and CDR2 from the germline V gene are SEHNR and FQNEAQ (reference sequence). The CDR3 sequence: CASSSGGASGNTIYF. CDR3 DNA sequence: TGTGCCAGCAGTTCAGGGGGCGCCTCTGGAAACACCATATATTTT.

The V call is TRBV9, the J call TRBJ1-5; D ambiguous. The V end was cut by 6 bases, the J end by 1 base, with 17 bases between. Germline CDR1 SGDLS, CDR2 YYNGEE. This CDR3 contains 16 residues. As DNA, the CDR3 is TGTGCCAGCATCACGAAACCCGAGGCAAGCAATCAGCCCCAGCATTTT. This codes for CASITKPEASNQPQHF.

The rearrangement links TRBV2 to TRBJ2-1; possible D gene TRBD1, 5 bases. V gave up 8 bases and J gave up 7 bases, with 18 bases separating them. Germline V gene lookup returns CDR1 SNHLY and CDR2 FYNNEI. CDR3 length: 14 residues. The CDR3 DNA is TGTGCCAGCTGCAGGGCCGGAGTGGGGAATGAGCAGTTCTTC. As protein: CASCRAGVGNEQFF.

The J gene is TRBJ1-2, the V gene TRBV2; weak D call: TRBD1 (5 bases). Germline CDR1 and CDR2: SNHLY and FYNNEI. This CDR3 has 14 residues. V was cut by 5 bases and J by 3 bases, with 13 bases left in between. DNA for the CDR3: TGTGCCAGCAGTTTGGACAAGTTTGACTATGGCTACACCTTC. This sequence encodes CASSLDKFDYGYTF.

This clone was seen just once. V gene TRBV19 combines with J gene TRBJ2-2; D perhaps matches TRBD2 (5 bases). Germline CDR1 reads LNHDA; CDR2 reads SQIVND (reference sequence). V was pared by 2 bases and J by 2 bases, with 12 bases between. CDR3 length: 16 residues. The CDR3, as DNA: TGTGCCAGTAGTATACGGGGTGGAGGTAACACCGGGGAGCTGTTTTTT. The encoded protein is CASSIRGGGNTGELFF.

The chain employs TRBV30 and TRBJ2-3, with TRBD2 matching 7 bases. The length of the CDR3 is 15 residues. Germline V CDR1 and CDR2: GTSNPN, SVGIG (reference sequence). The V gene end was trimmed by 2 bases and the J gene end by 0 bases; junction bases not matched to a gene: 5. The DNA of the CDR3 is TGTGCCTGGAGTTACGGGGGGAGTAGCACAGATACGCAGTATTTT. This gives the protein CAWSYGGSSTDTQYF.

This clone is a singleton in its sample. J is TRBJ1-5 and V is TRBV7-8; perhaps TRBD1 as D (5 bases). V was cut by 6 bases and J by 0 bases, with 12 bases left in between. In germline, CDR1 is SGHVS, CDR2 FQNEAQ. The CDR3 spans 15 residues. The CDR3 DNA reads TGTGCCAGCAGTAGGGGCGCTTATAGCAATCAGCCCCAGCATTTT. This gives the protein CASSRGAYSNQPQHF.

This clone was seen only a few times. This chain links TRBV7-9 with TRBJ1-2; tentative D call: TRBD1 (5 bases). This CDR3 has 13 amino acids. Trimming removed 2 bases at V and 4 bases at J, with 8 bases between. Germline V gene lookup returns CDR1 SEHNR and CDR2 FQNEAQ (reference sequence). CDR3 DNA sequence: TGTGCCAGCAGCTTACAGGGCTTCTATGGCTACACCTTC. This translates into CASSLQGFYGYTF.

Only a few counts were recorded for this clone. The chain's CDR3 is CASSAGSGEQHF. The CDR3 region has the DNA TGTGCCAGCAGCGCCGGGTCAGGGGAACAGCATTTT. This chain connects TRBV9 to TRBJ1-5; tentatively, D is TRBD1 (6 bases). CDR3 length: 12 amino acids. In germline, CDR1 is SGDLS, CDR2 YYNGEE. The ends were cut back, 3 bases at V and 13 bases at J, with 14 bases in the middle.

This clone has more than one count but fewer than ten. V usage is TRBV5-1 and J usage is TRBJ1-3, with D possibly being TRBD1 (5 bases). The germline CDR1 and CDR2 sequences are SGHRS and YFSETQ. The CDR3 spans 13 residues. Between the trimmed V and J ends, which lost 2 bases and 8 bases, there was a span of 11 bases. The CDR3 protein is CASSFIRVDTIYF. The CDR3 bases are TGCGCCAGCAGCTTTATCAGGGTCGACACCATATATTTT.

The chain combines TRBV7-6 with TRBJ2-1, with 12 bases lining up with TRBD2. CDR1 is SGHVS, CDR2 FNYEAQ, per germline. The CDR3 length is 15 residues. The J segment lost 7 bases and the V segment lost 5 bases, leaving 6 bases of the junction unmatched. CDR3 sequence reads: CASSILAGGRNEQFF. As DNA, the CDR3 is TGTGCCAGCAGCATACTAGCGGGGGGCAGGAATGAGCAGTTCTTC.

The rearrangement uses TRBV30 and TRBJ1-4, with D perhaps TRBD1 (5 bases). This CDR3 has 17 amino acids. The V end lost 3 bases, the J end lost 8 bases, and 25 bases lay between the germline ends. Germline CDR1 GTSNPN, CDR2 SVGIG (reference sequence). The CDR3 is CAWSVSPYPVGREKLFF. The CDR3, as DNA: TGTGCCTGGAGCGTCTCCCCCTACCCCGTGGGGCGGGAAAAACTGTTTTTT.